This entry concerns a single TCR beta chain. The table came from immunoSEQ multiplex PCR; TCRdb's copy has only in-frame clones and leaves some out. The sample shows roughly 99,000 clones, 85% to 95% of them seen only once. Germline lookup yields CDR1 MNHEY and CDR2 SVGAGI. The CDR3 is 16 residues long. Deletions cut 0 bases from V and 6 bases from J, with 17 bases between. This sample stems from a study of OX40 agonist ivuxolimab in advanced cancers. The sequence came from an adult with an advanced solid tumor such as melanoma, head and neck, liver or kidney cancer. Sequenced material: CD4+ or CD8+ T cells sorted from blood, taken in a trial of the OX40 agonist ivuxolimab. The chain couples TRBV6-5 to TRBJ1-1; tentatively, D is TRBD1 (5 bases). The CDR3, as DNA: TGTGCCAGCAGTTACTCAGGCGGGGCCCCGGCCGCTGAAGCTTTCTTT. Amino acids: CASSYSGGAPAAEAFF.